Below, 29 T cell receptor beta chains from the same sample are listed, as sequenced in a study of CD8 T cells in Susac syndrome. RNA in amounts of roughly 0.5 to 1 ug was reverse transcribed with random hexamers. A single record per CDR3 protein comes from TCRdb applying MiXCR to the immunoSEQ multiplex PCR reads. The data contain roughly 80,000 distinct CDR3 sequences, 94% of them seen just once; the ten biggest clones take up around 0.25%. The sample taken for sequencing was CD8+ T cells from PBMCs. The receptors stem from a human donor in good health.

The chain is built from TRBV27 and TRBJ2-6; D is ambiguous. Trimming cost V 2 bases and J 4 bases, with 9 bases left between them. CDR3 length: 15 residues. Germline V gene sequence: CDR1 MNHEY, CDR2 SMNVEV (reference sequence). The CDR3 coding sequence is TGTGCCAGCAGTTTAGGTATTGCCGGGGCCAACGTCCTGACTTTC. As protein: CASSLGIAGANVLTF. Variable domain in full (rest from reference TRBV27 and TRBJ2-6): EAQVTQNPRYLITVTGKKLTVTCSQNMNHEYMSWYRQDPGLGLRQIYYSMNVEVTDKGDVPEGYKVSRKEKRNFPLILESPSPNQTSLYFCASSLGIAGANVLTFGAGSRLTVL.

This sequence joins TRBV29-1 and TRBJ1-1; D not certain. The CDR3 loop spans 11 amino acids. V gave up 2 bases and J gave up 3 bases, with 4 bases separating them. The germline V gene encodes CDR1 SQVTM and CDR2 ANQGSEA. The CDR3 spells CSVETYTEAFF. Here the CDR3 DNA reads TGCAGCGTTGAAACGTACACTGAAGCTTTCTTT.

CDR3: CASSLAEVLGGPIYGYTF. CDR3 bases: TGTGCCAGCAGCTTGGCCGAGGTGCTGGGGGGCCCTATCTATGGCTACACCTTC. V is TRBV5-4 and J is TRBJ1-2; maybe TRBD1 (6 bases). Trimming took off 0 bases at V and 4 bases at J, with 22 bases between the two ends. The CDR3 spans 18 residues. CDR1 and CDR2 from the germline V gene are SGHNT and YYREEE (reference sequence).

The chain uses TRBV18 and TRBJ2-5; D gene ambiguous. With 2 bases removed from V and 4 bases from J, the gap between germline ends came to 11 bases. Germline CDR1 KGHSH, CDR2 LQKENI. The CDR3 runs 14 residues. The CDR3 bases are TGTGCCAGCTCACCAGAATCCGAGAGAGAGACCCAGTACTTC. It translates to CASSPESERETQYF.

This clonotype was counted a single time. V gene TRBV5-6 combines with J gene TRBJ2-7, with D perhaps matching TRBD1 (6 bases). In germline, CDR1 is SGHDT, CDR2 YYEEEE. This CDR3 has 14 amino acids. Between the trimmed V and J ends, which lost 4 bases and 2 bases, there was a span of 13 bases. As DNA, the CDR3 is TGTGCCAGCAGCACAGAGGGGACAACCTACGAGCAGTACGTC. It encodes CASSTEGTTYEQYV.

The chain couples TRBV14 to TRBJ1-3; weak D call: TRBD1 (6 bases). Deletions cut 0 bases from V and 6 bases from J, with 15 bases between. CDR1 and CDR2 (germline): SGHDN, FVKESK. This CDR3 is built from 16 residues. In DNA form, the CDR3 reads TGTGCCAGCAGCCAAGAAGGTTCACACAGGGAAAACACCATATATTTT. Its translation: CASSQEGSHRENTIYF.

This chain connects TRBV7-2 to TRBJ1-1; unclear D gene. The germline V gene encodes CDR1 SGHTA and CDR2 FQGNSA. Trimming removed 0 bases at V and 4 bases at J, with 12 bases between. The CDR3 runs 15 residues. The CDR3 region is CASSLAKAVVTEAFF. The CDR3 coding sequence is TGTGCCAGCAGCTTAGCCAAGGCGGTGGTCACTGAAGCTTTCTTT.

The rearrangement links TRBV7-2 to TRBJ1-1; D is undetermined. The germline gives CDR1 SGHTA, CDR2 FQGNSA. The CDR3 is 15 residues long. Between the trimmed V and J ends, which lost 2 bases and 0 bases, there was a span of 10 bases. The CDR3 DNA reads TGTGCCAGCAGCTTACTCCAGGTGATGAACACTGAAGCTTTCTTT. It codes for CASSLLQVMNTEAFF. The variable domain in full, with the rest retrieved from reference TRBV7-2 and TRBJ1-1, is GAGVSQSPSNKVTEKGKDVELRCDPISGHTALYWYRQSLGQGLEFLIYFQGNSAPDKSGLPSDRFSAERTGGSVSTLTIQRTQQEDSAVYLCASSLLQVMNTEAFFGQGTRLTVV.

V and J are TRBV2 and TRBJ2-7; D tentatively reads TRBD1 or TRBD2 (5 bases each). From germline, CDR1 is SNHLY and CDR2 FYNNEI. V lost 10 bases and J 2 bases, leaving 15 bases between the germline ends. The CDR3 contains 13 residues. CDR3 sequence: CAKRTGAPYEQYV. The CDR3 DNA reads TGTGCCAAAAGAACCGGGGCCCCCTACGAGCAGTACGTC.

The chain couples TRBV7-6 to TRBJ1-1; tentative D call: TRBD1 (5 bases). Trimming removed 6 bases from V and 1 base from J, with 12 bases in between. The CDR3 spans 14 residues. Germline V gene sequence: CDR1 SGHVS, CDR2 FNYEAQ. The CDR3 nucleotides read TGTGCCAGCAGTCAACTCCAGGGGAACACTGAAGCTTTCTTT. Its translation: CASSQLQGNTEAFF. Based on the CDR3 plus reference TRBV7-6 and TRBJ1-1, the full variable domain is GAGVSQSPRYKVTKRGQDVALRCDPISGHVSLYWYRQALGQGPEFLTYFNYEAQQDKSGLPNDRFSAERPEGSISTLTIQRTEQRDSAMYRCASSQLQGNTEAFFGQGTRLTVV.

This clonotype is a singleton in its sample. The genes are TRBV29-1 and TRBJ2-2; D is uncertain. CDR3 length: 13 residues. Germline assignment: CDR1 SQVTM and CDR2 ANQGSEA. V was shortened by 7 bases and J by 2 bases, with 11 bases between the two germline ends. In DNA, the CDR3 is TGCAGCGGGCAGAGAGCTAACACCGGGGAGCTGTTTTTT. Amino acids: CSGQRANTGELFF.

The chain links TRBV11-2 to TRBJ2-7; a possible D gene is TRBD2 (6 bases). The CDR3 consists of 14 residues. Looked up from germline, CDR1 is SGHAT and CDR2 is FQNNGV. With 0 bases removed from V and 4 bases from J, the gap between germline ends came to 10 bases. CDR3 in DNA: TGTGCCAGCAGCTTAGATCGGGGGATATACGAGCAGTACGTC. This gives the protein CASSLDRGIYEQYV.

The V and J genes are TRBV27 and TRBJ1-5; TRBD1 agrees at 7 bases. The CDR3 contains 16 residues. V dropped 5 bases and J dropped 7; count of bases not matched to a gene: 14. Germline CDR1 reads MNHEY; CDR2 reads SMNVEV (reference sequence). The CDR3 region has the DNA TGTGCCAGCAGTCCCGACCGTCTACAGGGGAGGCAGCCCCAGCATTTT. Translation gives CASSPDRLQGRQPQHF.

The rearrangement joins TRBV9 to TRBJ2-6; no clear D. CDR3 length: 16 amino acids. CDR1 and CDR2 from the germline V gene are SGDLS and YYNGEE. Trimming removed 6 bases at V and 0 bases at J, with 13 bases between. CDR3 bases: TGTGCCAGCAACAGTAGAGTAGGCTCTGGGGCCAACGTCCTGACTTTC. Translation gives CASNSRVGSGANVLTF.

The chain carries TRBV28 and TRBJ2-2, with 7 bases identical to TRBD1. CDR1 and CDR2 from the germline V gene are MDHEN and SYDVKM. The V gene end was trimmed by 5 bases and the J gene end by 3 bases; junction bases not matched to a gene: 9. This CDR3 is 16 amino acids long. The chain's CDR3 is CASSHRTGSYTGELFF. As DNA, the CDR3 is TGTGCCAGCAGTCACCGGACAGGCTCTTACACCGGGGAGCTGTTTTTT.

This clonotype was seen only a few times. DNA of the CDR3: TGCGCCAGCAGCACCGGGGACACCATGAACACTGAAGCTTTCTTT. Translation: CASSTGDTMNTEAFF. The chain employs TRBV5-1 and TRBJ1-1; D is perhaps TRBD1 (6 bases). With 4 bases removed from V and 0 bases from J, the gap between germline ends came to 13 bases. The CDR3 spans 15 residues. The germline V gene encodes CDR1 SGHRS and CDR2 YFSETQ.

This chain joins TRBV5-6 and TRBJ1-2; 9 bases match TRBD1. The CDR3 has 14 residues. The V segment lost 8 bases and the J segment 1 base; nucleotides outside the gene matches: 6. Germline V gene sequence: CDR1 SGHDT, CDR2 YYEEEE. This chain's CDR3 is CASKDRGNNYGYTF. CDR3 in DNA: TGTGCCAGTAAGGACAGGGGAAATAACTATGGCTACACCTTC.

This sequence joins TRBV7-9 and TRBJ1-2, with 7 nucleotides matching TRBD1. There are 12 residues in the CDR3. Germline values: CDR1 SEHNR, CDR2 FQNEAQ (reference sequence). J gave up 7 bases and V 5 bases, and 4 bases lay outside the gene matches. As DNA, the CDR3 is TGTGCCAGCAGCGCGGACAGGCCTGGCTACACCTTC. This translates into CASSADRPGYTF.

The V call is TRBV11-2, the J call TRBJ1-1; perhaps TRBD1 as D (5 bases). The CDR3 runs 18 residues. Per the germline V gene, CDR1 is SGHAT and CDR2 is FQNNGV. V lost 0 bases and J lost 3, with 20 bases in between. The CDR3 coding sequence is TGTGCCAGCAGCTTAGATCGAGACAGCCTCCCCCTTGACACTGAAGCTTTCTTT. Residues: CASSLDRDSLPLDTEAFF.

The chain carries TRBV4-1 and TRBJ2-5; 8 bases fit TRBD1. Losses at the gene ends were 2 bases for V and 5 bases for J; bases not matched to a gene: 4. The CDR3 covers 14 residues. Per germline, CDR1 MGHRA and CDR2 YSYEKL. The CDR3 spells CASSQQGAWETQYF. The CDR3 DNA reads TGCGCCAGCAGCCAACAGGGGGCGTGGGAGACCCAGTACTTC.

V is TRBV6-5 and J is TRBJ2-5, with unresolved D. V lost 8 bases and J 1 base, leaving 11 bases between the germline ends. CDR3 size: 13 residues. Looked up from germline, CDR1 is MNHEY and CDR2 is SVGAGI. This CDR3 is CASVSGSQETQYF. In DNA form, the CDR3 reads TGTGCCAGCGTCTCGGGCAGCCAAGAGACCCAGTACTTC.

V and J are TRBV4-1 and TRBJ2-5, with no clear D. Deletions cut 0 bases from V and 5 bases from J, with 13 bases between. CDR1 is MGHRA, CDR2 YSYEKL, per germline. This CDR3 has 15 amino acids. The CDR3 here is CASSQEAGSWETQYF. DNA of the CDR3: TGCGCCAGCAGCCAAGAAGCAGGATCGTGGGAGACCCAGTACTTC.

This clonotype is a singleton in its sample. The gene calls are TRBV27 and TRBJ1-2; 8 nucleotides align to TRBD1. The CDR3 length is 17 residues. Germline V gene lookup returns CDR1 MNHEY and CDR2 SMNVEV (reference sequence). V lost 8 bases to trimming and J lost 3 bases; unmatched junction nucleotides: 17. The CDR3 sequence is CASGLQGAGGEYYGYTF. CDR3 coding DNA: TGTGCCAGCGGGCTTCAGGGGGCAGGGGGCGAGTACTATGGCTACACCTTC.

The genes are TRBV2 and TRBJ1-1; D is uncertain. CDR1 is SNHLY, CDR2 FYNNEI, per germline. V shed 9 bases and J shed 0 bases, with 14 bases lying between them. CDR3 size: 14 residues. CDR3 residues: CARESFGMNTEAFF. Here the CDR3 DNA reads TGTGCCAGAGAAAGTTTCGGAATGAACACTGAAGCTTTCTTT.

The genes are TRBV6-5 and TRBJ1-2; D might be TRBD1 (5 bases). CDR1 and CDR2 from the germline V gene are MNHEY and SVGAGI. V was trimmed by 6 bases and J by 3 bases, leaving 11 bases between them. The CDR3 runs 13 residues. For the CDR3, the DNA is TGTGCCAGCAGGGGAGACAGCGACTATGGCTACACCTTC. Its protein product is CASRGDSDYGYTF.

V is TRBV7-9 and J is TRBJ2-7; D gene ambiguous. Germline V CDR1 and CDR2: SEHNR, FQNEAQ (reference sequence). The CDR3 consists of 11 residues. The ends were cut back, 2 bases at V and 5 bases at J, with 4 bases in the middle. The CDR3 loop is CASSLTNEQYF. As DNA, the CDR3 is TGTGCCAGCAGCTTAACGAACGAGCAGTACTTC. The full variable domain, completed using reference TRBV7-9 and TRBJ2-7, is DTGVSQNPRHKITKRGQNVTFRCDPISEHNRLYWYRQTLGQGPEFLTYFQNEAQLEKSRLLSDRFSAERPKGSFSTLEIQRTEQGDSAMYLCASSLTNEQYFGPGTRLTVT.

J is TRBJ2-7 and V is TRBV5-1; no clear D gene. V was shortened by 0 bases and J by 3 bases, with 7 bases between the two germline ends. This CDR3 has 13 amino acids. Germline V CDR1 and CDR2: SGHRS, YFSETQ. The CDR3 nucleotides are TGCGCCAGCAGCTTGGAAAAGGACTACGAGCAGTACTTC. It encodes CASSLEKDYEQYF.

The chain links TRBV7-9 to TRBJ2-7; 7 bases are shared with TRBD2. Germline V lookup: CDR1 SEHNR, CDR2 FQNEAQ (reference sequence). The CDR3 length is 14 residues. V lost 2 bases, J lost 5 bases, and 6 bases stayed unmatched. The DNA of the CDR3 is TGTGCCAGCAGCTTACGCGGGGGAGGGAACGAGCAGTACTTC. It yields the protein CASSLRGGGNEQYF.

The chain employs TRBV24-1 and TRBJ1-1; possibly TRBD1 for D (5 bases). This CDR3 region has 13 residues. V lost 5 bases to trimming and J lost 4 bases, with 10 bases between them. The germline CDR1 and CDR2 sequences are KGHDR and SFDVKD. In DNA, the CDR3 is TGTGCCACCAGTGTCGGGAGGGGCACTGAAGCTTTCTTT. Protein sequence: CATSVGRGTEAFF.